This T cell receptor beta chain was found in a study of regulatory T cells in long-lasting Graves disease. With iRepertoire HTBI primers and Arm-PCR of CDR3 regions, TCR beta libraries were built. Each CDR3 protein is one row after TCRdb ran MiXCR on the multiplex PCR reads. Of 540,000 or so distinct CDR3 sequences detected, approximately 12% appear once; the ten largest clones hold roughly a tenth. General study results and limits: Newly diagnosed patients shared 850 to 1,000 public clonotypes; persistent patients shared about 2,500.

This clonotype was counted only a few times. Its antigen is as yet unknown. The CDR3 consists of 12 residues. Germline values: CDR1 ENHRY, CDR2 SYGVKD. Trimming took 6 bases from V and 7 from J, leaving 10 bases between them. The sample's time point: newly diagnosed GD, antithyroid drugs for less than 3 months. Scientists built the TCR library using RNA that was extracted from PBMCs. The sample also formed part of further work on T cells in Graves' hyperthyroidism and ophthalmopathy. From that second work: Most thyroid clonotypes with frequency above 0.001 were detected in blood.

The V and J genes are TRBV10-3 and TRBJ2-1, with D possibly being TRBD1 (5 bases). Sequences were derived from peripheral blood mononuclear cells (PBMCs), sampled at new diagnosis, from a patient treated with antithyroid drugs. The source of this sequence is a man in his thirties or forties with Graves disease. CDR3 nucleotides: TGTGCCATCAGCTCCGACAGTAATGAGCAGTTCTTC. Protein: CAISSDSNEQFF.